Listed here are 14 T cell receptor beta chains from one sample, sequenced in a study of blood T cell repertoires in COVID-19. The method was immunoSEQ multiplex PCR; TCRdb's version includes in-frame clones alone and lacks a portion of them. The profile shows 100,000 to 150,000 clones, about 91% of them singletons. Sequenced sample: peripheral blood. The receptors here all came from a man in his fifties with acute or convalescent COVID-19.

The gene calls are TRBV4-1 and TRBJ2-1; no definite D call. The CDR3 spans 16 residues. Germline CDR1 is MGHRA and CDR2 is YSYEKL. Trimming took 4 bases from V and 4 from J, leaving 17 bases between them. For the CDR3, the DNA is TGCGCCAGCAGCCGGATCTTAGCTAAGACTTACAATGAGCAGTTCTTC. It specifies CASSRILAKTYNEQFF.

This clone has more than one count but fewer than ten. The chain carries TRBV28 and TRBJ2-3; 10 nucleotides align to TRBD1. This CDR3 spans 16 amino acids. CDR1 MDHEN and CDR2 SYDVKM come from the germline V gene. With V trimmed by 6 bases and J by 6 bases, 12 bases remained unmatched. DNA for the CDR3: TGTGCCAGCAGCACCCCGAGACAGGGGGCCAGGGATACGCAGTATTTT. Its translation: CASSTPRQGARDTQYF.

The chain carries TRBV3-1 (or the pseudogene TRBV3-2) and TRBJ1-1, with D perhaps TRBD1 (5 bases). Germline V gene data show CDR1 as LGHDT and CDR2 as YNNKEL (reference sequence). The CDR3 length is 15 residues. V was shortened by 0 bases and J by 7 bases, with 15 bases between the two germline ends. As DNA, the CDR3 is TGTGCCAGCAGCCAAGACGGGGGATCGGTTAATGAAGCTTTCTTT. It yields the protein CASSQDGGSVNEAFF.

The chain carries TRBV18 and TRBJ1-1; 7 bases align to TRBD1. CDR1 is KGHSH, CDR2 LQKENI, per germline. V was pared by 6 bases and J by 4 bases, with 8 bases of the junction left unmatched. CDR3 length: 14 amino acids. In DNA form, the CDR3 reads TGTGCCAGCTCGCCTGGACAGGACGGCACTGAAGCTTTCTTT. This gives the protein CASSPGQDGTEAFF.

In this sample, this clone turned up once. V and J are TRBV3-1 (or the pseudogene TRBV3-2) and TRBJ1-4; possibly TRBD1 for D (5 bases). With 6 bases removed from V and 8 bases from J, the gap between germline ends came to 16 bases. The CDR3 runs 14 residues. Germline V gives CDR1 LGHDT, CDR2 YNNKEL (reference sequence). The CDR3 reads CASSPLAGNEKLFF. Here the CDR3 DNA reads TGTGCCAGCAGTCCACTTGCAGGGAACGAAAAACTGTTTTTT.

The J gene is TRBJ2-5, the V gene TRBV4-1; 7 nucleotides line up with TRBD2. The CDR3 covers 18 residues. Germline values: CDR1 MGHRA, CDR2 YSYEKL. V trimming: 1 base; J trimming: 0 bases; junction bases outside the gene matches: 11. This CDR3 reads CASSQVRGHRGDQETQYF. CDR3 DNA: TGCGCCAGCAGCCAAGTACGCGGCCACCGGGGGGACCAAGAGACCCAGTACTTC.

The chain recombines TRBV5-1 with TRBJ2-7, with 7 bases identical to TRBD2. Trimming at V came to 2 bases and at J to 6 bases, leaving 5 bases not matched to a gene. CDR1 and CDR2 (germline): SGHRS, YFSETQ. This CDR3 spans 13 amino acids. This CDR3 is CASSFGTTFEQYF. The CDR3 DNA is TGCGCCAGCAGCTTCGGGACTACTTTCGAGCAGTACTTC.

The chain carries TRBV5-1 and TRBJ1-3; D unresolved. The CDR3 contains 16 residues. Germline V gene data show CDR1 as SGHRS and CDR2 as YFSETQ. V was shortened by 0 bases and J by 4 bases, with 14 bases between the two germline ends. CDR3 in amino acids: CASSLAGSSYGNTIYF. The CDR3 DNA follows: TGCGCCAGCAGCTTGGCCGGGTCCTCCTACGGAAACACCATATATTTT.

This sequence joins TRBV6-1 and TRBJ2-7; a weak D match, TRBD2 (5 bases). Per the germline V gene, CDR1 is MNHNS and CDR2 is SASEGT. This CDR3 contains 15 residues. Trimming removed 2 bases at V and 0 bases at J, with 11 bases between. The CDR3 DNA sequence: TGTGCCAGCAGTGAATACGGGGTAAGCTCCTACGAGCAGTACTTC. It codes for CASSEYGVSSYEQYF.

The chain uses TRBV6-5 and TRBJ1-5, with D unclear. Trimming left V 6 bases short and J 6 bases short, with 9 bases between. The CDR3 has 12 amino acids. Germline values: CDR1 MNHEY, CDR2 SVGAGI. The CDR3 here is CASRAPGQPQHF. The CDR3 nucleotides read TGTGCCAGCAGGGCCCCTGGTCAGCCCCAGCATTTT.

This CDR3 is CASSFGGANNEQFF. The CDR3 DNA reads TGTGCCAGCAGTTTTGGGGGCGCCAACAATGAGCAGTTCTTC. This chain joins TRBV28 and TRBJ2-1; D might be TRBD1 (6 bases). Looked up from germline, CDR1 is MDHEN and CDR2 is SYDVKM. The CDR3 runs 14 residues. V dropped 3 bases and J dropped 5 bases, with 11 bases sitting between them.

The genes are TRBV5-1 and TRBJ1-1, with D possibly TRBD1 on 5 matching bases. Trimming took off 4 bases at V and 5 bases at J, with 15 bases between the two ends. Germline V gives CDR1 SGHRS, CDR2 YFSETQ. The CDR3 has 14 residues. Here the CDR3 reads CASSPREGWTEAFF. The DNA for the CDR3 is TGCGCCAGCAGCCCCAGGGAAGGTTGGACTGAAGCTTTCTTT.

The rearrangement links TRBV5-5 to TRBJ1-2; D gene uncertain. The CDR3 is 14 residues long. Trimming pared 4 bases from V and 6 bases from J, leaving 16 bases between. Germline-derived CDR1 and CDR2 are SGHKS and YYEKEE (reference sequence). The CDR3 DNA reads TGTGCCAGCAGCCGCCGACTTGGTCCCGATGGCTACACCTTC. As protein: CASSRRLGPDGYTF.

In this sample, this clone turned up a few times. The gene calls are TRBV30 and TRBJ1-5, with D possibly being TRBD1 (6 bases). This CDR3 is 13 amino acids long. Germline CDR1 and CDR2: GTSNPN and SVGIG (reference sequence). Trimming pared 1 base from V and 5 bases from J, leaving 9 bases between. DNA for the CDR3: TGTGCCTGGAGTGGAGGGGGGGATCAGCCCCAGCATTTT. Translated, it gives CAWSGGGDQPQHF. Variable domain in full (rest from reference TRBV30 and TRBJ1-5): SQTIHQWPATLVQPVGSPLSLECTVEGTSNPNLYWYRQAAGRGLQLLFYSVGIGQISSEVPQNLSASRPQDRQFILSSKKLLLSDSGFYLCAWSGGGDQPQHFGDGTRLSIL.